The 17 T cell receptor beta chains given below trace back to one sample, sequenced in a study of early T cells in non-severe SARS-CoV-2 infection. Via MiXCR, TCRdb re-called the 5' RACE reads, giving one row per CDR3 protein. The table lists about 64,000 distinct CDR3 sequences, 20% to 25% of them singletons. Here the sequenced sample was whole blood, taken at baseline. All receptors come from an adult who was a healthcare worker with PCR-confirmed SARS-CoV-2 infection or an uninfected control (not recorded which).

This clonotype was counted ten times or more. The gene calls are TRBV10-3 and TRBJ2-1, with 8 bases lining up with TRBD1. Germline trimming cut 8 bases from V and 5 bases from J; bases unmatched to any gene: 5. This CDR3 is built from 13 residues. Germline values: CDR1 ENHRY, CDR2 SYGVKD. CDR3 region: CAIGDRYDNEQFF. In nucleotides, the CDR3 is TGTGCCATCGGGGACAGGTACGACAATGAGCAGTTCTTC.

This clonotype occurred a few times. The chain has TRBV12-3 or TRBV12-4 and TRBJ2-4; D ambiguous. This CDR3 has 11 residues. V lost 1 base, J lost 6 bases, and 1 base lay in between. Here the CDR3 reads CASSLGNIQYF. In DNA, the CDR3 is TGTGCCAGCAGTTTAGGAAACATTCAGTACTTC.

The J gene is TRBJ1-5, the V gene TRBV9, with TRBD1 matching over 10 bases. V gave up 3 bases and J gave up 0 bases; unmatched junction bases: 3. Germline lookup yields CDR1 SGDLS and CDR2 YYNGEE. The length of the CDR3 is 16 residues. The DNA of the CDR3 is TGTGCCAGCAGCGCCGGGACAGGGGATAGCAATCAGCCCCAGCATTTT. It codes for CASSAGTGDSNQPQHF.

V usage is TRBV30 and J usage is TRBJ2-2; D not certain. Per the germline V gene, CDR1 is GTSNPN and CDR2 is SVGIG (reference sequence). This CDR3 spans 14 amino acids. Trimming shortened V by 0 bases and J by 1 base, and 6 bases separated the two germline ends. CDR3 nucleotide sequence: TGTGCCTGGAGTGTCTCCAGGAACACCGGGGAGCTGTTTTTT. Its protein is CAWSVSRNTGELFF.

The V call is TRBV18, the J call TRBJ1-4; no firm D call. Trimming shortened V by 0 bases and J by 7 bases, and 12 bases separated the two germline ends. Germline lookup yields CDR1 KGHSH and CDR2 LQKENI. The CDR3 has 15 residues. CDR3: CASSPPASAGEKLFF. DNA for the CDR3: TGTGCCAGCTCACCACCGGCCTCGGCGGGTGAAAAACTGTTTTTT.

The gene calls are TRBV7-8 and TRBJ2-7; tentative D call: TRBD2 (5 bases). V was cut by 0 bases and J by 5 bases, with 8 bases left in between. The CDR3 is made up of 13 amino acids. Germline CDR1 SGHVS, CDR2 FQNEAQ. The chain's CDR3 is CASSLAERDEQYF. The CDR3 DNA reads as TGTGCCAGCAGCTTAGCGGAGAGGGACGAGCAGTACTTC.

The chain uses TRBV20-1 and TRBJ2-5; 8 bases are a match to TRBD2. Germline V gene data show CDR1 as DFQATT and CDR2 as SNEGSKA (reference sequence). The CDR3 is 12 residues long. The V and J ends lost 8 bases and 5 bases, in that order; junction bases with no gene match: 7. The CDR3 coding sequence is TGCAGTCCCACGGGGGGGCAGGAGACCCAGTACTTC. Amino acid sequence: CSPTGGQETQYF.

In its sample, this clonotype was seen a few times. The V and J genes are TRBV4-1 and TRBJ2-2; D possibly corresponds to TRBD1 (6 bases). The germline V and J ends were trimmed by 1 base and 5 bases, with 14 bases remaining between them. Germline assignment: CDR1 MGHRA and CDR2 YSYEKL. The CDR3 is 16 residues long. The DNA for the CDR3 is TGCGCCAGCAGCCAAGTCAGGACAGCCGCTACCGGGGAGCTGTTTTTT. Amino acid sequence: CASSQVRTAATGELFF.

V usage is TRBV6-1 and J usage is TRBJ2-3; 9 bases fit TRBD1. After removal of 7 bases from V and 1 base from J, the junction contained 3 bases not matched to a gene. This CDR3 region has 14 residues. Germline V gene data show CDR1 as MNHNS and CDR2 as SASEGT. As DNA, the CDR3 is TGTGCCAGCATCCGGGACAGGGGCACAGATACGCAGTATTTT. Protein: CASIRDRGTDTQYF.

There are a few counts of this clonotype. The chain is built from TRBV5-1 and TRBJ2-5; 9 nucleotides agree with TRBD1. CDR3 length equals 14 residues. V lost 4 bases and J lost 6; bases outside the gene matches: 7. The germline V gene has CDR1 SGHRS and CDR2 YFSETQ. The CDR3 spells CASSPGQGMQTQYF. The CDR3 DNA reads TGCGCCAGCAGCCCCGGACAGGGGATGCAGACCCAGTACTTC.

This clonotype was counted at least ten times. The chain carries TRBV2 and TRBJ2-7; tentative D call: TRBD1 (6 bases). The CDR3 is 13 amino acids. Germline CDR1 is SNHLY and CDR2 is FYNNEI. V was trimmed by 3 bases and J by 4 bases, leaving 10 bases between them. CDR3 sequence reads: CASSEDSGYEQYF. Here the CDR3 DNA reads TGTGCCAGCAGTGAGGACAGTGGATACGAGCAGTACTTC.

The chain carries TRBV18 and TRBJ2-7; maybe TRBD1 (5 bases). CDR1 is KGHSH and CDR2 is LQKENI in the germline V gene. V gave up 2 bases and J gave up 0 bases, with 8 bases separating them. CDR3 length: 14 amino acids. CDR3 nucleotide sequence: TGTGCCAGCTCACCATCGGACACCTCCTACGAGCAGTACTTC. Its protein product is CASSPSDTSYEQYF.

This clonotype occurred a few times. The rearrangement uses TRBV30 and TRBJ1-2; D possibly corresponds to TRBD1 (6 bases). There are 14 residues in the CDR3. Trimming removed 2 bases from V and 4 bases from J, with 14 bases in between. CDR1 and CDR2 from the germline V gene are GTSNPN and SVGIG (reference sequence). The CDR3 loop is CAWSTDSRFYGYTF. In DNA form, the CDR3 reads TGTGCCTGGAGTACGGACAGCCGATTCTATGGCTACACCTTC.

V is TRBV7-9 and J is TRBJ2-4; D gene ambiguous. The CDR3 loop spans 16 amino acids. Germline CDR1 and CDR2: SEHNR and FQNEAQ (reference sequence). The ends were cut back, 1 base at V and 0 bases at J, with 10 bases in the middle. CDR3: CASSLDGTLAKNIQYF. The DNA of the CDR3 is TGTGCCAGCAGCTTAGATGGAACTCTAGCCAAAAACATTCAGTACTTC.

This chain uses TRBV7-2 with TRBJ2-2, with TRBD2 as a possible D gene (6 bases). The V end lost 4 bases, the J end lost 6 bases, and 15 bases lay between the germline ends. Germline CDR1 SGHTA, CDR2 FQGNSA. The CDR3 has 15 residues. The CDR3 DNA reads TGTGCCAGCAGCTCCCTAGCGAGGGGATCCGGGGAGCTGTTTTTT. Protein product: CASSSLARGSGELFF.

This clonotype was counted only a few times. The chain is built from TRBV7-8 and TRBJ2-5; the D is unclear. Germline loops: CDR1 SGHVS, CDR2 FQNEAQ. V dropped 0 bases and J dropped 2 bases, with 7 bases sitting between them. This CDR3 has 14 residues. CDR3 amino acids: CASSLAHAQETQYF. The CDR3 nucleotides are TGTGCCAGCAGCTTAGCGCATGCGCAAGAGACCCAGTACTTC. Looking up the rest from reference TRBV7-8 and TRBJ2-5 gives the full variable domain: GAGVSQSPRYKVAKRGQDVALRCDPISGHVSLFWYQQALGQGPEFLTYFQNEAQLDKSGLPSDRFFAERPEGSVSTLKIQRTQQEDSAVYLCASSLAHAQETQYFGPGTRLLVL.

This clonotype was observed a handful of times. This chain connects TRBV12-3 or TRBV12-4 to TRBJ2-2; D perhaps matches TRBD1 (5 bases). Trimming removed 6 bases from V and 5 bases from J, with 10 bases in between. This CDR3 contains 13 residues. The CDR3 protein is CASSPRTTGELFF. The CDR3, as DNA: TGTGCCAGCAGCCCAAGGACAACCGGGGAGCTGTTTTTT.